This TCR beta chain was found in a study of early stage breast cancer tumors. Overall study: Most of the 16 invasive tumors were ER+, PR+ and HER2-.

Study-level points and caveats: Tumor and normal breast were distinguished via blood comparison in about 90% of the 16 patients. Enriched TCRB sequences shared across patients were mostly commonly generated sequences.

V shed 2 bases and J shed 4 bases, with 16 bases lying between them. This CDR3 region has 16 residues. CDR1 is SGHRS and CDR2 is YFSETQ in the germline V gene. This table comes from immunoSEQ multiplex PCR, and its TCRdb copy is limited to in-frame clones, with some not included. The table includes 25,000 to 30,000 clones, less than 75% detected once. This clone was found a few times. Its antigen is still unknown. About 18-50 mg of tumor tissue was diced per sample. Sequenced input: breast tumor tissue. The receptor was isolated from a person between 50 and 60 years old with breast cancer. This sequence joins TRBV5-1 and TRBJ1-3; tentative D call: TRBD1 (5 bases). The CDR3 spells CASSFKGPDLGNTIYF. CDR3 in DNA: TGCGCCAGCAGCTTTAAGGGGCCCGACCTAGGAAACACCATATATTTT.